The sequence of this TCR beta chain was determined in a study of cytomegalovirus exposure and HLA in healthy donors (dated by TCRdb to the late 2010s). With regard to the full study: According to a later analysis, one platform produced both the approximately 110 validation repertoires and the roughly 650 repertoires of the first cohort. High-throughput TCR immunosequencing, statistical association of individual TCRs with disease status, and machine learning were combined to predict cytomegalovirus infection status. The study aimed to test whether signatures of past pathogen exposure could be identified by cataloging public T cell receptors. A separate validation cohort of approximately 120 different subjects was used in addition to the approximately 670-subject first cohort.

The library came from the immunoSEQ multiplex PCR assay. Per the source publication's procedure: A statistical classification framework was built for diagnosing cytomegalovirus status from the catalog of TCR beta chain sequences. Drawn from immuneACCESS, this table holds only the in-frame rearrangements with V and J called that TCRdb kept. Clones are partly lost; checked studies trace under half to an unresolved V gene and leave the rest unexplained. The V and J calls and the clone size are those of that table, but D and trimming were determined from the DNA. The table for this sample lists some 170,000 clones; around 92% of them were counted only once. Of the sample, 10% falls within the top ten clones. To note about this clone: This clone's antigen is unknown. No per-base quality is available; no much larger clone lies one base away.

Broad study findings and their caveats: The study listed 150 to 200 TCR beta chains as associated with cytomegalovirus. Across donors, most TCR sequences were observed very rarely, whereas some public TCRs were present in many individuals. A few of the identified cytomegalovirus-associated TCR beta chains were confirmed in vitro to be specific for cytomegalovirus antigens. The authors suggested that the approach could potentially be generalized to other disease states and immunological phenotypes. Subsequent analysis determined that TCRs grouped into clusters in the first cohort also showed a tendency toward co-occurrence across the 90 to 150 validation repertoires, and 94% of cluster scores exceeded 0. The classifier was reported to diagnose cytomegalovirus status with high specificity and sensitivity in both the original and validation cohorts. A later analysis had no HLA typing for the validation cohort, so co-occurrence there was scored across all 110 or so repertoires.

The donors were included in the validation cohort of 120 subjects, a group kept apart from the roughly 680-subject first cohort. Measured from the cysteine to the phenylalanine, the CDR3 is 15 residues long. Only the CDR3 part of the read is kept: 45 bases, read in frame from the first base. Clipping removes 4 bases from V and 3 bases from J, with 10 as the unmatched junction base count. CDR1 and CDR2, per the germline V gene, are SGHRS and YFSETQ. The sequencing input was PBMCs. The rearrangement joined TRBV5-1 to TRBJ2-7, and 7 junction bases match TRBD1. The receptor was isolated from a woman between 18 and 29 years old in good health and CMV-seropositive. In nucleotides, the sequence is TGCGCCAGCAGCCTGGTTATAGGGGGCTTCTACGAGCAGTACTTC. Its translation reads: CASSLVIGGFYEQYF.